These T cell receptor beta chains were read from a single sample in a study of regulatory T cells in long-lasting Graves disease. A single record per CDR3 protein comes from TCRdb applying MiXCR to the multiplex PCR reads. The profile shows 360,000 or so distinct CDR3 sequences, roughly 10% of them singletons. The same data also went into a second study, on T cells in Graves' hyperthyroidism and ophthalmopathy.

Specimen: peripheral blood mononuclear cells (PBMCs), collected at new diagnosis, from a patient treated with antithyroid drugs. The receptors originated from a woman under 30 with Graves disease. Each CDR3 is given with its conserved first and last residue.

TRBV28	TRBJ2-7	CASSFENFSYEQYF
TRBV7-9	TRBJ2-5	CASSLIAGQETQYF
TRBV7-8	TRBJ2-7	CASSPRTSGRDEQYF
TRBV28	TRBJ2-7	CASSSRGYLSYEQYF
TRBV10-3	TRBJ1-1	CATLSTGLGTEAFF
TRBV20-1	TRBJ1-6	CSARTQGARSPLHF
TRBV11-2	TRBJ1-2	CASSRSARDYGYTF
TRBV28	TRBJ2-7	CASSLRQGTGEQYF
TRBV19	TRBJ2-1	CASSGSEGRSFHEQFF
TRBV20-1	TRBJ2-2	CSALGLAGADTGELFF
TRBV7-2	TRBJ1-5	CASSLRQGRRQPQHF
TRBV12-3/TRBV12-4	TRBJ2-3	CASSFIPGGGGADTQYF
TRBV6-2/TRBV6-3	TRBJ2-7	CASSTQGSPSKEQYF
TRBV5-6	TRBJ2-1	CASSSWWDRGGNEQFF
TRBV28	TRBJ1-2	CASSSQPFYGYTF
TRBV7-2	TRBJ2-5	CASSPGPGTGGIQETQYF
TRBV28	TRBJ1-5	CASSFNLNQPQHF
TRBV27	TRBJ1-5	CASSLDRRNQPQHF
TRBV9	TRBJ2-1	CASSLGDRTYNEQFF
TRBV28	TRBJ2-1	CASGGQDLYNEQFF
TRBV6-5	-	CASSYGGRGWRLSEQYF
TRBV6-1	TRBJ2-3	CASFWGSYTDTQYF
TRBV5-6	TRBJ1-4	CASSLPNEKLFF